This is a list of T cell receptor beta chains from one sample in a study of naive and memory T cell subsets. In TCRdb, the UMI-ligation and nested PCR reads were re-called with MiXCR into one record per CDR3 protein. This table holds about 30,000 distinct CDR3 sequences, 6.5% to 8% found once. The specimen was skin, collected from a tuberculin skin test site. All receptors derive from an adult in good health. Each CDR3 is given with its conserved first and last residue. The order of the fields is V gene, J gene, clone size, CDR3 length, D gene, CDR3 DNA, CDR3 protein. The D gene is left open where the match is weak. The size field is filled for only some rows; it gives once, few, many or a size class.

V: TRBV3-1
J: TRBJ2-1
size: many
length: 15
D: TRBD2
DNA: TGTGCCAGCAGCAGGATCGGGACTACTATCAATGAGCAGTTCTTC
CDR3: CASSRIGTTINEQFF

V: TRBV12-3/TRBV12-4
J: TRBJ1-1
size: many
length: 14
D: TRBD1
DNA: TGTGCCAGCGGCCCAGGGGGAATGAACACTGAAGCTTTCTTT
CDR3: CASGPGGMNTEAFF

V: TRBV6-5
J: TRBJ1-2
size: NA
length: 14
D: NA
DNA: TGTGCCAGCAGTCTAATACAAGTGGGCTATGGCTACACCTTC
CDR3: CASSLIQVGYGYTF

V: TRBV19
J: TRBJ1-2
size: NA
length: 13
D: NA
DNA: TGTGCCAGTAGTGAGGCGCTGAACTATGGCGACACCTTC
CDR3: CASSEALNYGDTF

V: TRBV20-1
J: TRBJ1-3
size: many
length: 14
D: TRBD1
DNA: TGCAGTGCGGGCAACCGGGACAGTGGAAACACCATATATTTT
CDR3: CSAGNRDSGNTIYF

V: TRBV5-1
J: TRBJ2-3
size: many
length: 15
D: TRBD2
DNA: TGCGCCAGCAGCCAGACTAGCGGGGGGGCTGGGACGCAGTATTTT
CDR3: CASSQTSGGAGTQYF

V: TRBV19
J: TRBJ2-3
size: NA
length: 13
D: NA
DNA: TGTGCCAGTAGCTCTATGGCCACAGATACGCAGTATTTT
CDR3: CASSSMATDTQYF

V: TRBV2
J: TRBJ2-1
size: NA
length: 15
D: TRBD2
DNA: TGTGCCATTGGGGGCGGGGGGCCAAACTACAATGAGCAGTTCTTC
CDR3: CAIGGGGPNYNEQFF

V: TRBV9
J: TRBJ2-7
size: many
length: 14
D: NA
DNA: TGTGCCAGCAGCGCCGGGACGGATTCCTACGAGCAGTACTTC
CDR3: CASSAGTDSYEQYF

V: TRBV12-3/TRBV12-4
J: TRBJ2-1
size: many
length: 14
D: TRBD2
DNA: TGTGCCAGCAGTCCGGGGGGGGGCGACAATGAGCAGTTCTTC
CDR3: CASSPGGGDNEQFF